This T cell receptor (beta chain) emerged from a study of regulatory T cells in long-lasting Graves disease. Study background: By definition, persistent Graves' disease involved antithyroid drugs for over 5 years alongside positive TSH receptor antibodies. Study-wide results and caveats: Under persistent disease, TRBV28, TRBJ1-2 and TRBJ2-5 were used preferentially. Persistent patients had a count of shared public clonotypes (more than 2,500) that exceeded that of new patients (966).

Library construction for TCR beta used iRepertoire HTBI primers and Arm-PCR of CDR3 regions. TCRdb processed the multiplex PCR reads anew with MiXCR; each CDR3 protein has one entry. In the table there are 420,000 or so distinct CDR3 sequences, 20% to 30% of which are singletons. Time point in this sample: persistent/refractory GD, antithyroid drugs over 5 years with positive TRAb. The authors made the TCR library using RNA they extracted from PBMCs. Remarks on this clonotype: Its antigen is not identified.

The CDR3 totals 16 residues. The V and J ends lost 3 bases and 2 bases, in that order; junction bases with no gene match: 8. Germline assignment: CDR1 SGHTS and CDR2 YDEGEE. This material consisted of peripheral blood mononuclear cells (PBMCs), taken when the disease was refractory, from a patient treated with antithyroid drugs. V usage is TRBV5-8 and J usage is TRBJ1-5, with 7 positions matching TRBD1. The sequence came from a female donor with Graves disease. The CDR3 region is CASSSGTGARNQPQHF. DNA for the CDR3: TGTGCCAGCAGCTCAGGTACAGGGGCGCGCAATCAGCCCCAGCATTTT.